This T cell receptor beta chain appears in the sequencing data of a study of shared clonotypes between healthy human individuals. Study conclusions and caveats: Limitation of the genetic and exposure-history diversity represented came from the few donors. Generation probabilities of non-shared clonotypes were lower (relative to those shared by all four donors). Donor clonotype sharing was expected to depend on sequencing depth.

Between the trimmed V and J ends, which lost 2 bases and 4 bases, there was a span of 16 bases. CDR1 is KGHSH, CDR2 LQKENI, per germline. The length of the CDR3 is 16 residues. Details on this clone: Its antigen is undetermined.

Method: immunoSEQ multiplex PCR; TCRdb's copy keeps in-frame clones and lacks some. The top ten hold 0.3% to 0.4% of the sample, which has some 2,500,000 clones, around 90% seen once. Memory CD4+ cells were the fraction left after CD45RA+ naive selection. This sequence was found in a man aged 18 to 30 in good health. Some clones in this sample may be carry-over from other donors' samples. The sequencing input was naive CD4+ T cells from PBMCs. Subset given: CD45RA+ positively selected. The genes are TRBV18 and TRBJ2-3; possibly TRBD1 or TRBD2 for D (6 bases each). CDR3 in amino acids: CASSPGGQWPADTQYF. The CDR3, as DNA: TGTGCCAGCTCACCAGGGGGGCAGTGGCCCGCAGATACGCAGTATTTT.